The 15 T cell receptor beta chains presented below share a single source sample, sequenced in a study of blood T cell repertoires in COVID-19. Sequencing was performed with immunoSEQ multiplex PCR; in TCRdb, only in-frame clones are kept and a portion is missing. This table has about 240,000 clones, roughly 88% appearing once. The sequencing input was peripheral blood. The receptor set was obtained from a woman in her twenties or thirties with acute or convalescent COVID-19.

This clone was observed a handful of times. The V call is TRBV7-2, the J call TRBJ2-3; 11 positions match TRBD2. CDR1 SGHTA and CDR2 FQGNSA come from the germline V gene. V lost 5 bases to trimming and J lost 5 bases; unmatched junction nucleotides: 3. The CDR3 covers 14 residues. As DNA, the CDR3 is TGTGCCAGCAGCCTCGGACTAGCGGGAGATACGCAGTATTTT. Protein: CASSLGLAGDTQYF.

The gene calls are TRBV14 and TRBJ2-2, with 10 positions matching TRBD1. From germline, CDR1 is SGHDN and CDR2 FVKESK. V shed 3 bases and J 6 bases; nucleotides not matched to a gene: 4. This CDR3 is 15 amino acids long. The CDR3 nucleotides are TGTGCCAGCAGCCACGACAGGGGGCTTTCCGGGGAGCTGTTTTTT. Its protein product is CASSHDRGLSGELFF.

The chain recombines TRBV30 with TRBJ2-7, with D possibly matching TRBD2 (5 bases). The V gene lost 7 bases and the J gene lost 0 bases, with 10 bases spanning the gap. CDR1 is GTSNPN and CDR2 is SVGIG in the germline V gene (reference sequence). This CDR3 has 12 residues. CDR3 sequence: CASGESSYEQYF. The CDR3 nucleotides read TGTGCCTCCGGGGAAAGCTCCTACGAGCAGTACTTC.

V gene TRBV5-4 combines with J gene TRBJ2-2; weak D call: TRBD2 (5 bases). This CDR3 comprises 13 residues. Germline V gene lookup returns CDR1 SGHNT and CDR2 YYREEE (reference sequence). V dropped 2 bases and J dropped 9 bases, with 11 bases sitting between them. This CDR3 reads CASSLPSGRELFF. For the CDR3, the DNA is TGTGCCAGCAGCTTACCCTCCGGGAGGGAGCTGTTTTTT.

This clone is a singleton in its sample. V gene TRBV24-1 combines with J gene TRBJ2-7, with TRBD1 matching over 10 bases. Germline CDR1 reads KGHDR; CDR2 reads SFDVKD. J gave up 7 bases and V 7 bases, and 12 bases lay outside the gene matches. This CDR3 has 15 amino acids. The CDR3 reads CATRGQGRFSGEQYF. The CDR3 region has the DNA TGTGCCACCAGGGGACAGGGGAGGTTTTCTGGGGAGCAGTACTTC.

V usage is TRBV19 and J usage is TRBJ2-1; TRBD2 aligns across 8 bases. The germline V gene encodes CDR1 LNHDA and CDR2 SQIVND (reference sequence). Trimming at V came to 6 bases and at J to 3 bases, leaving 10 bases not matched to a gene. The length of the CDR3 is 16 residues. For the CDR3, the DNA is TGTGCCAGTAGACCCGTAGCGGGACCTTTCTACAATGAGCAGTTCTTC. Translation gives CASRPVAGPFYNEQFF.

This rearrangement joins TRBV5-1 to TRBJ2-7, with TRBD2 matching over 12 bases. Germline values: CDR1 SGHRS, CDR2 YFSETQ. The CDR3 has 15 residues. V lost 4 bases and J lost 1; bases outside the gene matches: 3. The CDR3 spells CASSGTSGHSYEQYF. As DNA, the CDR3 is TGCGCCAGCAGCGGGACTAGCGGGCATTCCTACGAGCAGTACTTC.

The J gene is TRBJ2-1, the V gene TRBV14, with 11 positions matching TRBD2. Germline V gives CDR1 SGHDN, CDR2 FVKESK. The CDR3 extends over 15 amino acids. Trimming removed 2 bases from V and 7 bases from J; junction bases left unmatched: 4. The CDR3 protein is CASSQQLAGENEQFF. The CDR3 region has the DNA TGTGCCAGCAGCCAACAACTAGCGGGGGAAAATGAGCAGTTCTTC.

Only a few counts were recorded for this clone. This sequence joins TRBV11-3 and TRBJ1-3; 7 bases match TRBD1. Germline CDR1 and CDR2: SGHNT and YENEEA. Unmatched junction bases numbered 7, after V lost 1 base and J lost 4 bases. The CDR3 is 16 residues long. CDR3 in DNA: TGTGCCAGCAGCTTAGGGGACAGACGGTACGGAAACACCATATATTTT. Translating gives CASSLGDRRYGNTIYF. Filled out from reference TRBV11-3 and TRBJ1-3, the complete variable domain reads EAGVVQSPRYKIIEKKQPVAFWCNPISGHNTLYWYLQNLGQGPELLIRYENEEAVDDSQLPKDRFSAERLKGVDSTLKIQPAELGDSAVYLCASSLGDRRYGNTIYFGEGSWLTVV.

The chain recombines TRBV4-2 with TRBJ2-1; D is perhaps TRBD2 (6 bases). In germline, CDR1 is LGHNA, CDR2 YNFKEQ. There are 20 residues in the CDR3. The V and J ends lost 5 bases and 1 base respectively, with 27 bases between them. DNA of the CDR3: TGTGCCAGCAGCTTCAGGACTACGCTAAGTGTGGGATTGTCCTACAATGAGCAGTTCTTC. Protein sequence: CASSFRTTLSVGLSYNEQFF.

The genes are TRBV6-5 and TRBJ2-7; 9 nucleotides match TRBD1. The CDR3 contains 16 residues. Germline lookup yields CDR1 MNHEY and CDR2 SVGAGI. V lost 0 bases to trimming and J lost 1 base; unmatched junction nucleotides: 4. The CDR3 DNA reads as TGTGCCAGCAGTTACTCTTCGGGACAGGGATCCTACGAGCAGTACTTC. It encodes CASSYSSGQGSYEQYF.

CDR3 sequence: CASSLVAGGDNEQFF. The CDR3 nucleotides read TGTGCCAGCAGCTTAGTAGCGGGAGGAGACAATGAGCAGTTCTTC. The chain recombines TRBV5-6 with TRBJ2-1, with TRBD2 matching over 10 bases. CDR1 SGHDT and CDR2 YYEEEE come from the germline V gene. The length of the CDR3 is 15 residues. V shed 2 bases and J 5 bases; nucleotides not matched to a gene: 4. The whole variable domain, filled in from reference TRBV5-6 and TRBJ2-1, reads DAGVTQSPTHLIKTRGQQVTLRCSPKSGHDTVSWYQQALGQGPQFIFQYYEEEERQRGNFPDRFSGHQFPNYSSELNVNALLLGDSALYLCASSLVAGGDNEQFFGPGTRLTVL.

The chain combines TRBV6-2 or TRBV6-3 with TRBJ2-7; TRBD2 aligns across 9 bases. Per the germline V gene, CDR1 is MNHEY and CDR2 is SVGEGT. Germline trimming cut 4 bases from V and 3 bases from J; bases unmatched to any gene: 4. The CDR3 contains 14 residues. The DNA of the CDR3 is TGTGCCAGCAGTTGGCGGGAGGGCCGCTACGAGCAGTACTTC. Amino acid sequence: CASSWREGRYEQYF.

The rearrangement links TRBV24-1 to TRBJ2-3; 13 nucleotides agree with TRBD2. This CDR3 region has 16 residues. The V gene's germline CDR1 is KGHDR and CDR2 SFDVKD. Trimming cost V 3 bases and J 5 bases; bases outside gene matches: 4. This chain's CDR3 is CATSDTRTSGRDTQYF. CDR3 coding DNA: TGTGCCACCAGTGATACGCGGACTAGCGGGAGAGATACGCAGTATTTT.

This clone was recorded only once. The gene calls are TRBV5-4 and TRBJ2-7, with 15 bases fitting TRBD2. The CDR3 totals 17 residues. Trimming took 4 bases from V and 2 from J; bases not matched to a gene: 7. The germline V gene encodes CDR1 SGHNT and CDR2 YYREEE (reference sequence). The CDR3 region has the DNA TGTGCCAGCAGCCCAGGACTAGCGGGAGGGCTAACCTACGAGCAGTACTTC. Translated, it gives CASSPGLAGGLTYEQYF. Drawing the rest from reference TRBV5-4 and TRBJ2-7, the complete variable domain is ETGVTQSPTHLIKTRGQQVTLRCSSQSGHNTVSWYQQALGQGPQFIFQYYREEENGRGNFPPRFSGLQFPNYSSELNVNALELDDSALYLCASSPGLAGGLTYEQYFGPGTRLTVT.